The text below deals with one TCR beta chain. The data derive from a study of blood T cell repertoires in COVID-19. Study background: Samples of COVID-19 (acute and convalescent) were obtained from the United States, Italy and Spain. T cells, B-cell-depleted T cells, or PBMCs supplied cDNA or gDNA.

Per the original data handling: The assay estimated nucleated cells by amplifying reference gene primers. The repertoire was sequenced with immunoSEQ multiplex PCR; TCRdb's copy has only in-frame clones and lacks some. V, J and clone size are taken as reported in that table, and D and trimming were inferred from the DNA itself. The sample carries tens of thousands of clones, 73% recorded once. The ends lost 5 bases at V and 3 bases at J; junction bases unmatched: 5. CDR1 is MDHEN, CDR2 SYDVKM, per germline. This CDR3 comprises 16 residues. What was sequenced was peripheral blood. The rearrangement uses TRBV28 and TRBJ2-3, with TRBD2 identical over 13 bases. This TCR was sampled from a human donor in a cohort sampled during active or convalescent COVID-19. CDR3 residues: CASSTTSGGATDTQYF. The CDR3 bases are TGTGCCAGCAGTACCACTAGCGGGGGGGCAACAGATACGCAGTATTTT.